Included here is one T cell receptor (beta chain) sequence, with context. Its antigen is not identified. The sample comes from a study of radiation and T cells in renal cell carcinoma. Indicated time point: baseline pretreatment blood. Treatment defined: 15 Gy SBRT to primary tumor, nephrectomy 4 weeks later. The CDR3 has 13 amino acids. V was clipped by 6 bases and J by 7 bases, with 18 bases between them. The germline CDR1 and CDR2 sequences are SQVTM and ANQGSEA. Study-level points and caveats: Pretreatment tumor biopsies were lacking, so baseline clonotypes are unknown.

This table comes from immunoSEQ multiplex PCR, and its TCRdb copy is limited to in-frame clones, with some not included. The repertoire has about 88,000 clones, roughly 90% of them found once; the top ten carry approximately 8%. This sequence originates from a man aged 50 or older with renal cell carcinoma. This specimen consisted of blood, obtained from a patient whose treatment included radiotherapy and nephrectomy. The V and J genes are TRBV29-1 and TRBJ1-1; tentatively, D is TRBD1 (5 bases). DNA of the CDR3: TGCAGCGTAGACCCCCCTGGGGGGGGTGAAGCTTTCTTT. Its translation is CSVDPPGGGEAFF.